Given below is one T cell receptor beta chain in context. This specimen comes from a study of patients and donors after allogeneic stem cell transplantation. Using its own MiXCR run on the RT-PCR reads, TCRdb lists one record per CDR3 protein. This table has 200,000 to 250,000 distinct CDR3 sequences, less than 15% appearing once. The sample comprised blood, either unsorted or a sorted T cell fraction (not recorded which). The receptor's source is a human donor who was either an allogeneic HSCT recipient or a stem cell or donor lymphocyte infusion donor (not recorded which). It is not recorded whose cells these are; they may come from a transplant donor.

CDR3 amino acids: CASSEVGRLWGGVCYNEQFF. DNA of the CDR3: TGTGCCAGCAGTGAAGTTGGGAGGTTGTGGGGGGGAGTTTGCTACAATGAGCAGTTCTTC. The chain has TRBV25-1 and TRBJ2-1, with 7 nucleotides matching TRBD2. CDR3 length equals 20 residues. Unmatched junction bases numbered 19, after V lost 2 bases and J lost 3 bases. Germline CDR1 and CDR2: MGHDK and SYGVNS.